One and the same sample provided the 20 T cell receptor beta chains below, sequenced in a study of blood T cells in healthy people across ages. The authors ran a second PCR of 7 to 11 cycles using a sample-barcoded 5' primer and a J-beta primer mix. Each CDR3 protein is one row after TCRdb ran MiXCR on the 5' RACE reads. Of 1.5 million to 2 million distinct CDR3 sequences listed, about 32% were seen once; the top ten hold 11%. The sequenced sample consisted of blood. The receptors originated from a woman aged 30 to 39 in good health.

Only a few counts were recorded for this clonotype. The chain uses TRBV29-1 and TRBJ2-3, with 7 bases that match TRBD2. This CDR3 region has 18 residues. Germline CDR1 SQVTM, CDR2 ANQGSEA. J was trimmed by 1 base and V by 1 base; bases with no gene match: 14. CDR3 residues: CSVEVGRAGLRGTDTQYF. The CDR3 DNA follows: TGCAGCGTTGAAGTGGGGAGAGCGGGACTCCGGGGCACAGATACGCAGTATTTT.

This chain links TRBV5-1 with TRBJ2-1; 7 bases line up with TRBD2. CDR3 length: 14 amino acids. Trimming took 2 bases from V and 7 from J; bases not matched to a gene: 6. The germline V gene has CDR1 SGHRS and CDR2 YFSETQ. The CDR3 DNA sequence: TGCGCCAGCAGCTTCACACTAGCGCGGAATGAGCAGTTCTTC. Its translation: CASSFTLARNEQFF.

This clonotype was observed a few times. The chain combines TRBV7-2 with TRBJ2-1, with TRBD2 identical over 10 bases. V shed 4 bases, J shed 6 bases, and the junction held 9 bases outside the gene matches. CDR3 length: 16 residues. Looked up from germline, CDR1 is SGHTA and CDR2 is FQGNSA. The CDR3: CASSSLAGTSVNEQFF. CDR3 DNA sequence: TGTGCCAGCAGCTCCCTCGCCGGGACTAGCGTCAATGAGCAGTTCTTC.

The chain joins TRBV2 to TRBJ2-3; possibly TRBD2 for D (5 bases). The CDR3 spans 15 residues. The ends were cut back, 0 bases at V and 0 bases at J, with 7 bases in the middle. Germline V gene data show CDR1 as SNHLY and CDR2 as FYNNEI. The CDR3 sequence is CASSEAGLSTDTQYF. The CDR3 DNA sequence: TGTGCCAGCAGTGAAGCAGGACTCAGCACAGATACGCAGTATTTT.

The rearrangement links TRBV10-3 to TRBJ1-2; TRBD1 agrees at 10 bases. The CDR3 sequence is 14 residues long. The junction had 7 bases not matched to a gene; V was cut back by 9 bases and J by 3 bases. Looked up from germline, CDR1 is ENHRY and CDR2 is SYGVKD. CDR3 region: CAITRDRGDYGYTF. CDR3 DNA: TGTGCCATTACCCGGGACAGGGGTGACTATGGCTACACCTTC.

The J gene is TRBJ1-2, the V gene TRBV4-1; 8 positions agree with TRBD1. The CDR3 contains 15 residues. CDR1 is MGHRA, CDR2 YSYEKL, per germline. V lost 2 bases to trimming and J lost 8 bases; unmatched junction nucleotides: 10. CDR3 residues: CASSQRRPGGEGYTF. The DNA of the CDR3 is TGCGCCAGCAGCCAACGGAGGCCAGGGGGCGAGGGCTACACCTTC.

V usage is TRBV5-5 and J usage is TRBJ2-7, with TRBD2 matching 8 bases. The CDR3 loop spans 18 amino acids. The V gene's germline CDR1 is SGHKS and CDR2 YYEKEE (reference sequence). V was clipped by 4 bases and J by 0 bases; unmatched bases: 15. DNA of the CDR3: TGTGCCAGCAGCCTCAAGGGTAGCGGGAACTTCAACTCCTACGAGCAGTACTTC. It is translated as CASSLKGSGNFNSYEQYF.

The rearrangement joins TRBV7-6 to TRBJ2-7; the D gene could be TRBD1 or TRBD2 (5 bases each). The CDR3 length is 16 residues. Trimming cost V 5 bases and J 8 bases, with 25 bases left between them. Germline V gene sequence: CDR1 SGHVS, CDR2 FNYEAQ. DNA of the CDR3: TGTGCCAGCAGCCCATCGATCCGGGACGGGGCTTTCAAGCAGTACTTC. Protein sequence: CASSPSIRDGAFKQYF.

On this clonotype itself: A read error may produce the germline difference seen at one junction end. The chain recombines TRBV15 with TRBJ2-5; D gene ambiguous. The CDR3 is made up of 17 amino acids. CDR1 and CDR2 (germline): LNHNV, YYDKDF (reference sequence). The CDR3 DNA sequence: TGTGCCACCAGAAGAGATAAGACCGCCGCAAGACAAGAGACCCAGTACTTC. It translates to CATRRDKTAARQETQYF.

This clonotype was seen a few times. The rearrangement joins TRBV7-4 to TRBJ2-1; 7 bases align to TRBD2. Trimming took 4 bases from V and 14 from J; bases not matched to a gene: 8. Germline CDR1 is SGHVT and CDR2 is SQSDAQ. This CDR3 has 12 amino acids. CDR3 sequence: CASSSLSGEEFF. The CDR3 bases are TGTGCCAGCAGCTCCTTAAGCGGGGAGGAGTTCTTC.

This clonotype was observed a handful of times. The chain links TRBV20-1 to TRBJ2-3; D is undetermined. The CDR3 runs to 18 residues. With 0 bases removed from V and 3 bases from J, the gap between germline ends came to 22 bases. Germline lookup yields CDR1 DFQATT and CDR2 SNEGSKA (reference sequence). CDR3 sequence: CSARDVRPRLELTDTQYF. As DNA, the CDR3 is TGCAGTGCTAGAGACGTGCGGCCCCGGTTGGAACTGACAGATACGCAGTATTTT.

About this clonotype itself: At one boundary the junction diverges from the germline segment, which might be a read error. The chain joins TRBV6-2 or TRBV6-3 to TRBJ2-3, with TRBD2 matching 11 bases. This CDR3 contains 16 residues. Germline CDR1 and CDR2: MNHEY and SVGEGT. CDR3 in DNA: TGCGCCAGCAGTTACGTAGCGGGAGGGACCACAGATACGCAGTATTTT. Its translation: CASSYVAGGTTDTQYF.

Comments on this clonotype: One end of the junction is discordant with germline, which a read error may explain. The chain couples TRBV28 to TRBJ2-7; TRBD1 is a possible D gene (6 bases). Germline values: CDR1 MDHEN, CDR2 SYDVKM. This CDR3 has 15 amino acids. This CDR3 reads CASRLTGPDAYGQYF. DNA of the CDR3: TGTGCCAGCAGGCTTACAGGGCCCGATGCCTACGGGCAGTACTTC.

This clonotype was seen a handful of times. The chain employs TRBV3-1 and TRBJ2-7; D uncertain. The V end lost 1 base, the J end lost 3 bases, and 7 bases lay between the germline ends. The germline gives CDR1 LGHDT, CDR2 YNNKEL (reference sequence). CDR3 length: 13 amino acids. CDR3 sequence: CASSQGVNYEQYF. CDR3 sequence (DNA): TGTGCCAGCAGCCAAGGTGTAAACTACGAGCAGTACTTC.

This clonotype was seen only a few times. This chain connects TRBV20-1 to TRBJ2-7; 12 bases are a match to TRBD1. V dropped 6 bases and J dropped 3; count of bases not matched to a gene: 6. Germline CDR1 and CDR2: DFQATT and SNEGSKA (reference sequence). The CDR3 totals 14 residues. Here the CDR3 reads CSAPGTGGFYEQYF. Here the CDR3 DNA reads TGCAGTGCACCCGGGACAGGGGGCTTCTACGAGCAGTACTTC.

This clonotype was counted only a few times. The rearrangement uses TRBV5-1 and TRBJ2-1; D possibly corresponds to TRBD2 (6 bases). V was cut by 0 bases and J by 14 bases, with 15 bases left in between. Germline CDR1 is SGHRS and CDR2 is YFSETQ. CDR3 length equals 13 residues. The CDR3: CASSLGAGYREFF. The CDR3 DNA is TGCGCCAGCAGCTTGGGTGCGGGATATAGGGAGTTCTTC.

The chain couples TRBV25-1 to TRBJ2-3, with D tentatively TRBD1 (5 bases). The CDR3 is 13 residues long. Germline-derived CDR1 and CDR2 are MGHDK and SYGVNS. The V gene lost 11 bases and the J gene lost 1 base, with 13 bases spanning the gap. The CDR3: CASTIGGTDTQYF. The CDR3 DNA reads as TGTGCCTCCACGATAGGGGGCACAGATACGCAGTATTTT.

This clonotype was seen only a few times. This chain uses TRBV7-9 with TRBJ2-5; 7 positions match TRBD2. V shed 5 bases, J shed 3 bases, and the junction held 9 bases outside the gene matches. Germline loops: CDR1 SEHNR, CDR2 FQNEAQ (reference sequence). This CDR3 is 15 amino acids long. The CDR3 bases are TGTGCCAGCAGCCTCCCGGCGGGAGTGAAAGAGACCCAGTACTTC. Its translation is CASSLPAGVKETQYF.

This clonotype has a handful of counts. This chain links TRBV3-1 with TRBJ2-7; D is ambiguous. Looked up from germline, CDR1 is LGHDT and CDR2 is YNNKEL (reference sequence). Between the trimmed V and J ends, which lost 1 base and 1 base, there was a span of 11 bases. CDR3 length equals 15 residues. CDR3 in amino acids: CASSQATVRSYEQYF. CDR3 in DNA: TGTGCCAGCAGCCAAGCGACGGTACGATCCTACGAGCAGTACTTC.

This clonotype was seen ten or more times. The V call is TRBV10-3, the J call TRBJ2-7; D is perhaps TRBD2 (7 bases). Germline CDR1 is ENHRY and CDR2 is SYGVKD. V was trimmed by 4 bases and J by 2 bases, leaving 9 bases between them. The CDR3 runs 13 residues. CDR3 residues: CAISAGGPYEQYF. The CDR3 bases are TGTGCCATCAGTGCCGGGGGGCCCTACGAGCAGTACTTC.